Listed here are 3 T cell receptor beta chains from one sample, sequenced in a study of PD-1 blockade in mismatch repair-deficient tumors. Assay: immunoSEQ multiplex PCR; the TCRdb copy retains only in-frame clones and omits some. The sample lists under 50,000 clones; over 70% were seen once. Here the sequenced sample was PBMCs, taken approximately 41 weeks after starting pembrolizumab. Every receptor here comes from an adult with mismatch repair-deficient cancer.

The gene calls are TRBV2 and TRBJ1-6; maybe TRBD1 (5 bases). Between the trimmed V and J ends, which lost 1 base and 6 bases, there was a span of 7 bases. This CDR3 spans 14 amino acids. The germline gives CDR1 SNHLY, CDR2 FYNNEI. Here the CDR3 DNA reads TGTGCCAGCAGTGAAGGGAGGGGTAATTCACCCCTCCACTTT. This codes for CASSEGRGNSPLHF.

This rearrangement joins TRBV28 to TRBJ1-2, with D possibly being TRBD1 (5 bases). Germline V gene lookup returns CDR1 MDHEN and CDR2 SYDVKM. Trimming removed 7 bases from V and 9 bases from J, with 15 bases in between. CDR3 length equals 12 residues. CDR3 region: CASTTGGVSYTF. In DNA, the CDR3 is TGTGCCAGCACCACGGGGGGAGTGAGCTACACCTTC.

The chain couples TRBV20-1 to TRBJ1-2, with D hard to call. Germline assignment: CDR1 DFQATT and CDR2 SNEGSKA (reference sequence). The CDR3 is 11 amino acids. V was cut by 3 bases and J by 5 bases, with 7 bases left in between. This CDR3 reads CSASFTYGYTF. CDR3 bases: TGCAGTGCTAGCTTCACATATGGCTACACCTTC.